This is a list of T cell receptor beta chains from one sample in a study of blood T cell repertoires in COVID-19. Libraries were prepared by immunoSEQ multiplex PCR; TCRdb keeps only in-frame clonotypes and omits some of them. Of about 24,000 clones in the sample, about nine tenths are singletons; the top ten hold about 25%. The sequencing input was peripheral blood. Every receptor here comes from a human donor with active COVID-19. The donor label of this sample is uncertain. The CDR3 runs from the conserved cysteine through the conserved F or W. D genes are given only for firm matches. Some rows mark clone size as missing; the rest say once, few, many or name a class of expanded clone.

>-|TRBJ2-3|TRBV6-5|-
CASTPTTFSTDTQYF
TGTGCCAGCACTCCCACAACCTTTTCCACAGATACGCAGTATTTT
>few|TRBJ2-3|TRBV6-2/TRBV6-3|TRBD2
CASSYKSTGTSDDTQYF
TGTGCCAGCAGTTATAAGAGTACGGGGACTAGCGACGATACGCAGTATTTT
>-|TRBJ1-2|TRBV6-5|-
CASSYLNPGGYGYTF
TGTGCCAGCAGTTACTTAAACCCCGGCGGTTATGGCTACACCTTC
>-|TRBJ2-5|TRBV19|-
CASSAIELQETQYF
TGTGCCAGTAGTGCTATCGAACTGCAAGAGACCCAGTACTTC
>-|TRBJ1-2|TRBV25-1|-
CASTGHLDGYTF
TGTGCCAGCACTGGACACCTCGATGGCTACACCTTC
>-|TRBJ1-1|TRBV20-1|-
CSARAPGGAFF
TGCAGTGCTAGAGCTCCAGGTGGAGCTTTCTTT
>-|TRBJ2-6|TRBV7-9|-
CASSLARGTSGANVLTF
TGTGCCAGCAGCTTAGCCAGGGGAACCTCTGGGGCCAACGTCCTGACTTTC
>-|TRBJ2-3|TRBV7-9|TRBD1
CASSLGIQGQDTQYF
TGTGCCAGCAGCTTAGGAATACAGGGGCAGGATACGCAGTATTTT
>-|TRBJ2-3|TRBV28|-
CASSQARASADTQYF
TGTGCCAGCAGTCAAGCCAGGGCGTCAGCAGATACGCAGTATTTT
>-|TRBJ2-5|TRBV5-1|-
CASSQGVGTSETQYF
TGCGCCAGCAGCCAGGGAGTGGGGACATCTGAGACCCAGTACTTC
>-|TRBJ2-7|TRBV29-1|TRBD1
CSGGQGTGNEQYF
TGCAGCGGCGGACAGGGGACGGGGAACGAGCAGTACTTC
>-|TRBJ1-2|TRBV5-1|-
CASSSSLGGYTF
TGCGCCAGCAGTTCTTCCCTCGGGGGCTACACCTTC
>-|TRBJ2-3|TRBV4-2|-
CASSRGLGVRTDTQYF
TGTGCCAGCAGCCGAGGTCTCGGGGTCCGCACAGATACGCAGTATTTT
>-|TRBJ1-2|TRBV5-1|-
CASSFEPGFGYTF
TGCGCCAGCAGCTTCGAACCGGGGTTTGGCTACACCTTC
>once|TRBJ2-2|TRBV5-1|-
CASSLSQGGAGELFF
TGCGCCAGCAGCTTGTCCCAGGGTGGGGCCGGGGAGCTGTTTTTT
>-|TRBJ2-1|TRBV7-8|TRBD1
CASSPRDRGRLEQFF
TGTGCCAGCAGCCCGCGGGACAGGGGGCGCCTTGAGCAGTTCTTC
>-|TRBJ1-6|TRBV19|TRBD1
CASRDRKGSPLHF
TGTGCCAGCCGGGACAGAAAGGGATCACCCCTCCACTTT
>-|TRBJ2-3|TRBV9|TRBD2
CASSVSSGITDTQYF
TGTGCCAGCAGCGTATCTAGCGGGATCACAGATACGCAGTATTTT
>-|TRBJ1-4|TRBV6-5|-
CASSLGASTNEKLFF
TGTGCCAGCAGTCTGGGGGCGAGTACTAATGAAAAACTGTTTTTT
>-|TRBJ2-2|TRBV2|TRBD1
CASSRTGGYTGELFF
TGTGCCAGCAGTAGGACAGGGGGATACACCGGGGAGCTGTTTTTT
>-|TRBJ2-7|TRBV18|TRBD1
CASSAGQEIEQYF
TGTGCCAGCTCAGCCGGACAGGAAATCGAGCAGTACTTC
>-|TRBJ2-5|TRBV14|-
CASGGSFLFKYF
TGTGCCAGCGGGGGGAGCTTCTTGTTCAAGTACTTC
>-|TRBJ2-5|TRBV3-1/TRBV3-2|-
CASSHRSGETQYF
TGTGCCAGCAGCCATCGCTCAGGGGAGACCCAGTACTTC
>-|TRBJ1-5|TRBV5-5|TRBD1
CASSWDRNQPQHF
TGTGCCAGCAGCTGGGACAGGAATCAGCCCCAGCATTTT
>-|TRBJ1-2|TRBV30|-
CAQSGGRAYGYTF
TGTGCTCAATCGGGGGGCAGGGCTTATGGCTACACCTTC